A selection of T cell receptor beta chains follows, all from one sample in a study of cytomegalovirus exposure and HLA in healthy donors. TCRdb's table, derived via immunoSEQ multiplex PCR, lists solely in-frame clones and lacks some. Of about 160,000 clones in the sample, roughly 84% were seen once. Sequenced sample: PBMCs. Receptor source: a male donor in good health and CMV-seronegative. Both conserved end residues are part of each CDR3. Each record gives: V gene, clone size, J gene, D gene, CDR3 DNA, CDR3 protein. A D gene is named only where the DNA matches it firmly. Size tells how often a clone was seen (once, few, many) or the class of an expanded clone, and some rows leave it out.

v_call: TRBV7-6; clone_size: .; j_call: TRBJ2-5; d_call: .; cdr3_nt: TGTGCCAGCAGCTTAGCGTGGTCTGGCAGGGGTGAGACCCAGTACTTC; cdr3_aa: CASSLAWSGRGETQYF
v_call: TRBV2; clone_size: .; j_call: TRBJ1-1; d_call: .; cdr3_nt: TGTGCCAGCAGTGCTGACATCACTGAAGCTTTCTTT; cdr3_aa: CASSADITEAFF
v_call: TRBV14; clone_size: .; j_call: TRBJ2-7; d_call: TRBD1; cdr3_nt: TGTGCCAGCAGCCAAGACGCGACAGGGCGACGCGAGCAGTACTTC; cdr3_aa: CASSQDATGRREQYF
v_call: TRBV5-1; clone_size: .; j_call: TRBJ1-5; d_call: .; cdr3_nt: TGCGCCAGCAGCTTGGACGGTACAGGGAATCAGCCCCAGCATTTT; cdr3_aa: CASSLDGTGNQPQHF
v_call: TRBV10-1; clone_size: .; j_call: TRBJ1-1; d_call: .; cdr3_nt: TGCGCCAGCAGTGAGGGAGGGCCCAACACTGAAGCTTTCTTT; cdr3_aa: CASSEGGPNTEAFF
v_call: TRBV28; clone_size: once; j_call: TRBJ2-7; d_call: TRBD2; cdr3_nt: TGTGCCAGCAGTATACTAGCGGGAGTGCCCTACGAGCAGTACTTC; cdr3_aa: CASSILAGVPYEQYF
v_call: TRBV6-1; clone_size: .; j_call: TRBJ1-3; d_call: TRBD1; cdr3_nt: TGTGCCAGCAGTGCCGGGACAGGGGGAAACACCATATATTTT; cdr3_aa: CASSAGTGGNTIYF
v_call: TRBV11-1; clone_size: .; j_call: TRBJ1-1; d_call: .; cdr3_nt: TGTGCCAGCAGCTTAGTGAGGAACACTGAAGCTTTCTTT; cdr3_aa: CASSLVRNTEAFF
v_call: TRBV19; clone_size: .; j_call: TRBJ2-3; d_call: TRBD1; cdr3_nt: TGTGCCAGTAACAGGGGAGATACGCAGTATTTT; cdr3_aa: CASNRGDTQYF
v_call: TRBV7-3; clone_size: .; j_call: TRBJ2-2; d_call: .; cdr3_nt: TGTGCCAGCAGCTTAGGCAGGAACACCGGGGAGCTGTTTTTT; cdr3_aa: CASSLGRNTGELFF
v_call: TRBV7-5; clone_size: .; j_call: TRBJ2-7; d_call: .; cdr3_nt: TGTGCCAGAAGCGCCAGGGGGCATGACGAGCAGTACTTC; cdr3_aa: CARSARGHDEQYF
v_call: TRBV4-2; clone_size: once; j_call: TRBJ1-2; d_call: TRBD1; cdr3_nt: TGTGCCAGCAGTACCGGGGGGACAGGGGGTTCCCTCTATGGCTACACCTTC; cdr3_aa: CASSTGGTGGSLYGYTF
v_call: TRBV9; clone_size: .; j_call: TRBJ1-1; d_call: .; cdr3_nt: TGTGCCAGCAGCGTAGTACACGTGAACACTGAAGCTTTCTTT; cdr3_aa: CASSVVHVNTEAFF
v_call: TRBV11-3; clone_size: .; j_call: TRBJ2-1; d_call: .; cdr3_nt: TGTGCCAGCAGCTTTGAGGGCAGGGAGCAGTTCTTC; cdr3_aa: CASSFEGREQFF
v_call: TRBV18; clone_size: .; j_call: TRBJ1-2; d_call: .; cdr3_nt: TGTGCCAGCTCACTGGCGGAAAACTATGGCTACACCTTC; cdr3_aa: CASSLAENYGYTF
v_call: TRBV4-1; clone_size: .; j_call: TRBJ2-1; d_call: .; cdr3_nt: TGCGCCAGCAGGCCCCGGGAAAACAATGAGCAGTTCTTC; cdr3_aa: CASRPRENNEQFF
v_call: TRBV30; clone_size: .; j_call: TRBJ2-1; d_call: .; cdr3_nt: TGTGCCTGGAGTGGACGACTCGACAATGAGCAGTTCTTC; cdr3_aa: CAWSGRLDNEQFF
v_call: TRBV5-1; clone_size: .; j_call: TRBJ2-5; d_call: .; cdr3_nt: TGCGCCAGCAGCTTGGCCCGAGTCCACGGCCCGGGACAAATTAGGGAGACCCAGTACTTC; cdr3_aa: CASSLARVHGPGQIRETQYF
v_call: TRBV19; clone_size: few; j_call: TRBJ2-1; d_call: .; cdr3_nt: TGTGCCAGTAGTTCCGTGGGCAGGGTAGGTCCTAATGAGCAGTTCTTC; cdr3_aa: CASSSVGRVGPNEQFF
v_call: TRBV28; clone_size: .; j_call: TRBJ2-7; d_call: .; cdr3_nt: TGTGCCAGCAGTTCGTCGTACAGTATCTACGAGCAGTACTTC; cdr3_aa: CASSSSYSIYEQYF
v_call: TRBV6-1; clone_size: few; j_call: TRBJ2-3; d_call: TRBD2; cdr3_nt: TGTGCCAGCAGTGCGGAGCGGGGAGGGGTAGATACGCAGTATTTT; cdr3_aa: CASSAERGGVDTQYF
v_call: TRBV4-1; clone_size: .; j_call: TRBJ2-7; d_call: .; cdr3_nt: TGCGCCAGCAGCCCTGGGACTTTGCCAACCTACGAGCAGTACTTC; cdr3_aa: CASSPGTLPTYEQYF
v_call: TRBV30; clone_size: .; j_call: TRBJ2-7; d_call: TRBD2; cdr3_nt: TGTGCCTGGACGGGGGGTGCCTACGAGCAGTACTTC; cdr3_aa: CAWTGGAYEQYF
v_call: TRBV27; clone_size: .; j_call: TRBJ2-7; d_call: TRBD2; cdr3_nt: TGTGCCAGCAGTCCCACTAGCGGGAGTGACTCCTACGAGCAGTACTTC; cdr3_aa: CASSPTSGSDSYEQYF
v_call: TRBV11-3; clone_size: .; j_call: TRBJ1-1; d_call: .; cdr3_nt: TGTGCCAGCAGCTTATATTTGAACACTGAAGCTTTCTTT; cdr3_aa: CASSLYLNTEAFF
v_call: TRBV6-5; clone_size: .; j_call: TRBJ1-4; d_call: .; cdr3_nt: TGTGCCACCGGGGGTGGGCAGGCCACTAATGAAAAACTGTTTTTT; cdr3_aa: CATGGGQATNEKLFF
v_call: TRBV4-2; clone_size: .; j_call: TRBJ2-1; d_call: TRBD2; cdr3_nt: TGTGCCAGCAGCCACGGACTAGCGGGGGGGCCTACCAGCTCCTACAATGAGCAGTTCTTC; cdr3_aa: CASSHGLAGGPTSSYNEQFF
v_call: TRBV9; clone_size: few; j_call: TRBJ1-1; d_call: TRBD1; cdr3_nt: TGTGCCAGCAGCCCGACAGGGGGCACTGAAGCTTTCTTT; cdr3_aa: CASSPTGGTEAFF
v_call: TRBV27; clone_size: once; j_call: TRBJ2-6; d_call: .; cdr3_nt: TGTGCCAGCAGTTTTTCGCCCGGCTCTGGGGCCAACGTCCTGACTTTC; cdr3_aa: CASSFSPGSGANVLTF
v_call: TRBV5-1; clone_size: once; j_call: TRBJ2-7; d_call: .; cdr3_nt: TGCGCCAGCGGCAAAGGTACGGGTTCCTACGAGCAGTACTTC; cdr3_aa: CASGKGTGSYEQYF
v_call: TRBV19; clone_size: .; j_call: TRBJ1-2; d_call: .; cdr3_nt: TGTGCCAGTAGTATCTCCCGAGGTTCCAATGATATCTCTGGCTACACCTTC; cdr3_aa: CASSISRGSNDISGYTF
v_call: TRBV28; clone_size: .; j_call: TRBJ2-1; d_call: .; cdr3_nt: TGTGCCAGCAGCCTCCCAGACTACAATGAGCAGTTCTTC; cdr3_aa: CASSLPDYNEQFF